The 21 T cell receptor beta chains below all came from one sample that was sequenced in a study of T-cell memory formation after mild COVID-19. TCRdb called the 5' RACE reads again in MiXCR, with one record for every CDR3 protein. The sample lists under 150,000 distinct CDR3 sequences, about 24% occurring once. Material for sequencing was PBMCs or a T cell subset sorted from them (not recorded which). All receptors derive from a man aged 18 to 29 who had mild COVID-19 (a few samples of this study predate the infection). Cell type and time point are not known.

In nucleotides, the CDR3 is TGTGCCAGCAGTTTAGGAGCTGAACCGTACTTC. As protein: CASSLGAEPYF. The V gene is TRBV12-3 or TRBV12-4, the J gene TRBJ2-4; no reliable D call. CDR3 length: 11 amino acids. V lost 1 base and J lost 15, with 10 bases in between.

By share, this clonotype counts as medium-sized. The genes are TRBV28 and TRBJ2-1; 7 bases agree with TRBD1. V gave up 5 bases and J gave up 5 bases; unmatched junction bases: 12. This CDR3 spans 16 amino acids. CDR1 and CDR2 (germline): MDHEN, SYDVKM. The DNA of the CDR3 is TGTGCCAGCAGTCCGCCTCGGGACAGCCACAACAATGAGCAGTTCTTC. Translation gives CASSPPRDSHNNEQFF.

This rearrangement joins TRBV14 to TRBJ2-5, with 9 bases matching TRBD1. V lost 5 bases and J lost 5; bases outside the gene matches: 3. This CDR3 spans 13 amino acids. Germline V gives CDR1 SGHDN, CDR2 FVKESK. CDR3 sequence: CASSEQGAETQYF. CDR3 sequence (DNA): TGTGCCAGCAGCGAACAGGGGGCCGAGACCCAGTACTTC.

This clonotype was counted a few times. This CDR3 reads CASSYSSAGGEQYF. The CDR3 DNA reads as TGTGCCAGCAGTTACTCGTCGGCAGGAGGCGAGCAGTACTTC. The rearrangement joins TRBV6-5 to TRBJ2-7, with D possibly TRBD2 on 5 matching bases. The V end was cut by 0 bases, the J end by 6 bases, with 12 bases between. In germline, CDR1 is MNHEY, CDR2 SVGAGI. This CDR3 has 14 amino acids.

This clonotype occurred a few times. The chain employs TRBV29-1 and TRBJ2-2; D is possibly TRBD1 (5 bases). Germline loops: CDR1 SQVTM, CDR2 ANQGSEA. V was cut by 6 bases and J by 6 bases, with 17 bases left in between. CDR3 length equals 14 residues. CDR3 region: CSVAVGAVPGELFF. The CDR3 DNA reads as TGCAGCGTGGCGGTTGGGGCCGTCCCCGGGGAGCTGTTTTTT.

This clonotype was detected ten times or more. The V and J genes are TRBV6-1 and TRBJ2-7, with 7 bases fitting TRBD1. V dropped 1 base and J dropped 0; count of bases not matched to a gene: 0. CDR1 MNHNS and CDR2 SASEGT come from the germline V gene. This CDR3 is built from 14 residues. The chain's CDR3 is CASSEGDSSYEQYV. CDR3 DNA sequence: TGTGCCAGCAGTGAAGGGGACAGCTCCTACGAGCAGTACGTC.

The chain carries TRBV20-1 and TRBJ2-7, with D possibly being TRBD1 (6 bases). Germline assignment: CDR1 DFQATT and CDR2 SNEGSKA (reference sequence). The CDR3 is made up of 14 amino acids. V gave up 6 bases and J gave up 2 bases, with 17 bases separating them. For the CDR3, the DNA is TGCAGTGCCGCCCGGACAGCTGAACCCTACGAGCAGTACGTC. Protein: CSAARTAEPYEQYV.

The table lists this clonotype with a few counts. The chain employs TRBV9 and TRBJ2-1; the D gene is possibly TRBD1 (5 bases). This CDR3 contains 13 residues. The V end lost 3 bases, the J end lost 9 bases, and 13 bases lay between the germline ends. The germline V gene has CDR1 SGDLS and CDR2 YYNGEE. CDR3 amino acids: CASSASGAAEQFF. CDR3 nucleotides: TGTGCCAGCAGCGCCTCTGGGGCGGCTGAGCAGTTCTTC.

This clonotype occurred a few times. The chain has TRBV27 and TRBJ2-7, with D possibly TRBD2 on 6 matching bases. The ends were cut back, 0 bases at V and 3 bases at J, with 12 bases in the middle. Germline CDR1 is MNHEY and CDR2 is SMNVEV (reference sequence). The CDR3 runs 15 residues. CDR3 nucleotide sequence: TGTGCCAGCAGTTTATCCCTCGGGGGTCTCTACGAGCAGTACTTC. It translates to CASSLSLGGLYEQYF.

This sequence joins TRBV6-2 or TRBV6-3 and TRBJ2-2, with no clear D. V was clipped by 9 bases and J by 5 bases, with 22 bases between them. The CDR3 covers 16 residues. CDR1 is MNHEY and CDR2 is SVGEGT in the germline V gene. In DNA form, the CDR3 reads TGTGCCAGTAACACCAAAAGGGCCCTTAGGACCGGGGAGCTGTTTTTT. Protein product: CASNTKRALRTGELFF.

The rearrangement links TRBV19 to TRBJ2-3, with TRBD2 identical over 11 bases. The CDR3 length is 16 residues. CDR1 is LNHDA, CDR2 SQIVND, per germline (reference sequence). The J segment lost 4 bases and the V segment lost 7 bases, leaving 10 bases of the junction unmatched. CDR3 in amino acids: CASTLRLAGLSDTQYF. Here the CDR3 DNA reads TGTGCCAGTACCCTACGACTAGCGGGGCTTTCAGATACGCAGTATTTT.

This clonotype was seen at least ten times. The rearrangement joins TRBV27 to TRBJ2-1; D might be TRBD1 or TRBD2, each matching 6 bases. The V end lost 0 bases, the J end lost 4 bases, and 22 bases lay between the germline ends. From germline, CDR1 is MNHEY and CDR2 SMNVEV (reference sequence). The CDR3 sequence is 19 residues long. The CDR3 sequence is CASSLSPWRGAGRYNEQFF. In DNA form, the CDR3 reads TGTGCCAGCAGTTTATCGCCCTGGAGGGGGGCGGGCAGGTACAATGAGCAGTTCTTC.

The genes are TRBV12-3 or TRBV12-4 and TRBJ2-7, with D perhaps given as TRBD1 or TRBD2 (5 bases each). Trimming removed 6 bases from V and 7 bases from J, with 22 bases in between. The CDR3 extends over 15 amino acids. CDR3 in amino acids: CASSYLREHTGEQYF. The DNA of the CDR3 is TGTGCCAGCAGCTACCTCAGGGAACACACGGGGGAGCAGTACTTC.

V and J are TRBV15 and TRBJ1-5; D is uncertain. The CDR3 contains 15 residues. Germline CDR1 LNHNV, CDR2 YYDKDF (reference sequence). V lost 4 bases to trimming and J lost 3 bases, with 13 bases between them. This chain's CDR3 is CATSMSLGINQPQHF. The CDR3 DNA is TGTGCCACCAGCATGAGTCTCGGGATCAATCAGCCCCAGCATTTT. Full variable domain (rest looked up from reference TRBV15 and TRBJ1-5): DAMVIQNPRYQVTQFGKPVTLSCSQTLNHNVMYWYQQKSSQAPKLLFHYYDKDFNNEADTPDNFQSRRPNTSFCFLDIRSPGLGDTAMYLCATSMSLGINQPQHFGDGTRLSIL.

This clonotype was counted between two and nine times. The gene calls are TRBV7-2 and TRBJ2-7; TRBD1 might be the D (6 bases). The CDR3 is 14 residues long. Germline V lookup: CDR1 SGHTA, CDR2 FQGNSA. Trimming left V 5 bases short and J 2 bases short, with 13 bases between. The CDR3 sequence is CASSDYGGPYEQYV. For the CDR3, the DNA is TGTGCCAGCAGCGACTATGGGGGCCCCTACGAGCAGTACGTC.

J is TRBJ1-5 and V is TRBV28; 7 bases map to TRBD1. The junction had 6 bases not matched to a gene; V was cut back by 6 bases and J by 1 base. CDR1 is MDHEN, CDR2 SYDVKM, per germline. CDR3 length: 15 amino acids. The CDR3 spells CASRPTGQSNQPQHF. The DNA of the CDR3 is TGTGCCAGCAGGCCAACGGGACAGAGCAATCAGCCCCAGCATTTT.

V is TRBV7-9 and J is TRBJ1-1; possible D gene TRBD1, 6 bases. The CDR3 covers 14 residues. V dropped 7 bases and J dropped 6 bases, with 18 bases sitting between them. Germline loops: CDR1 SEHNR, CDR2 FQNEAQ (reference sequence). As DNA, the CDR3 is TGTGCCAGCACCCAGTCAGGGGCCATGGCTGAAGCTTTCTTT. Translation gives CASTQSGAMAEAFF.

J is TRBJ2-3 and V is TRBV12-3 or TRBV12-4, with 8 bases that match TRBD1. The CDR3 loop spans 18 amino acids. The junction had 13 bases not matched to a gene; V was cut back by 2 bases and J by 3 bases. CDR3 coding DNA: TGTGCCAGCAGTTTAAAGACAGGGGATGAGGCGCCTACAGATACGCAGTATTTT. Translating it yields CASSLKTGDEAPTDTQYF.

The gene calls are TRBV3-1 and TRBJ1-2, with D perhaps TRBD1 (6 bases). V lost 4 bases, J lost 0 bases, and 9 bases lay in between. The CDR3 runs 14 residues. In germline, CDR1 is LGHDT, CDR2 YNNKEL (reference sequence). In DNA, the CDR3 is TGTGCCAGCAGCCCGACAGGTTCTAACTATGGCTACACCTTC. Translation gives CASSPTGSNYGYTF.

This chain uses TRBV12-3 or TRBV12-4 with TRBJ2-2; 10 positions match TRBD2. J was trimmed by 3 bases and V by 4 bases; bases with no gene match: 5. The CDR3 totals 16 residues. CDR3 region: CASSSPSGGDTGELFF. The DNA of the CDR3 is TGTGCCAGCAGTTCCCCTAGCGGGGGAGACACCGGGGAGCTGTTTTTT.

Turning to this clonotype: The conserved phenylalanine or tryptophan normally closing the CDR3 is absent here, so this likely arose from a read error. The rearrangement links TRBV7-8 to TRBJ1-1; no clear D. The V gene's germline CDR1 is SGHVS and CDR2 FQNEAQ. With 5 bases removed from V and 3 bases from J, the gap between germline ends came to 7 bases. The CDR3 covers 12 residues. The CDR3 region has the DNA TGTGCCAGCAGCACACGGTACACTGAAGCTTTCCTT. This codes for CASSTRYTEAFL.